The 28 T cell receptor beta chains listed next were all sequenced from one sample in a study of beta chain features in type 1 diabetes. All of the isolated RNA was reverse transcribed, so expressed TCRB transcripts were sequenced. Profiling relied on immunoSEQ multiplex PCR, and the TCRdb table lists in-frame clones only, not all of them. Seen here are roughly 330,000 clones, 11% observed once, and the top ten hold roughly 0.016%. Sequenced input: naive CD4+ T cells from blood. These TCRs come from a young woman in good health.

This clone appeared a few times. The chain carries TRBV18 and TRBJ2-1; 14 positions match TRBD2. Looked up from germline, CDR1 is KGHSH and CDR2 is LQKENI. The CDR3 loop spans 15 amino acids. V shed 5 bases and J 6 bases; nucleotides not matched to a gene: 3. The CDR3 DNA follows: TGTGCCAGCTCAGGACTAGCGGGAGGTGGCAATGAGCAGTTCTTC. It is translated as CASSGLAGGGNEQFF.

This clone has only a few counts. The chain recombines TRBV11-2 with TRBJ2-3, with 7 bases that match TRBD2. The CDR3 loop spans 16 amino acids. Germline values: CDR1 SGHAT, CDR2 FQNNGV. The ends lost 1 base at V and 2 bases at J; junction bases unmatched: 6. CDR3 amino acids: CASSLALAEITDTQYF. The CDR3 DNA sequence: TGTGCCAGCAGCTTAGCTCTAGCGGAGATCACAGATACGCAGTATTTT.

The chain recombines TRBV11-2 with TRBJ2-2; 10 positions match TRBD2. Losses at the gene ends were 1 base for V and 7 bases for J; bases not matched to a gene: 3. In germline, CDR1 is SGHAT, CDR2 FQNNGV. The CDR3 has 15 amino acids. The CDR3 loop reads CASSLVGLANGELFF. The CDR3 DNA follows: TGTGCCAGCAGCTTAGTGGGACTAGCGAACGGGGAGCTGTTTTTT.

This clone has only a few counts. The chain links TRBV28 to TRBJ2-7; the D is unclear. CDR3 length: 14 residues. CDR1 is MDHEN and CDR2 is SYDVKM in the germline V gene. V lost 8 bases, J lost 5 bases, and 19 bases lay in between. Written as DNA, the CDR3 is TGTGCCAGCGGGTTGGTACAGTTAAAAAACGAGCAGTACTTC. Encoded protein: CASGLVQLKNEQYF.

This clone was picked up a small number of times. The chain recombines TRBV2 with TRBJ1-1, with 8 positions matching TRBD1. Germline V CDR1 and CDR2: SNHLY, FYNNEI. The V segment lost 6 bases and the J segment 0 bases; nucleotides outside the gene matches: 6. This CDR3 has 15 residues. This CDR3 reads CASRPTGALNTEAFF. In DNA, the CDR3 is TGTGCCAGCAGACCGACAGGGGCCTTGAACACTGAAGCTTTCTTT.

This clone appeared a few times. V is TRBV7-3 and J is TRBJ2-6; possible D gene TRBD2, 5 bases. CDR1 is SGHTA and CDR2 is FQGTGA in the germline V gene. The CDR3 consists of 15 residues. Trimming removed 5 bases at V and 4 bases at J, with 12 bases between. The CDR3, as DNA: TGTGCCAGCAGCCCGGAGGCGCGAGGGGCCAACGTCCTGACTTTC. Amino acids: CASSPEARGANVLTF.

The chain couples TRBV5-1 to TRBJ2-2; the match to TRBD1 covers 8 bases. The CDR3 has 15 residues. Losses at the gene ends were 2 bases for V and 5 bases for J; bases not matched to a gene: 5. Germline CDR1 SGHRS, CDR2 YFSETQ. The CDR3 DNA reads TGCGCCAGCAGCTTCGACAGGGGCTTAACCGGGGAGCTGTTTTTT. Residues: CASSFDRGLTGELFF.

This chain connects TRBV14 to TRBJ2-7, with TRBD1 as a possible D gene (5 bases). Germline CDR1 reads SGHDN; CDR2 reads FVKESK. The V end lost 4 bases, the J end lost 3 bases, and 16 bases lay between the germline ends. CDR3 length: 15 amino acids. The CDR3 here is CASSPGIGVLYEQYF. The DNA of the CDR3 is TGTGCCAGCAGCCCCGGAATAGGGGTCCTCTACGAGCAGTACTTC.

The chain employs TRBV4-3 and TRBJ2-7; 9 positions match TRBD1. The CDR3 totals 15 residues. With 0 bases clipped from V and 5 bases from J, the junction kept 5 bases outside the gene matches. CDR1 LGHNA and CDR2 YSLEER come from the germline V gene. The CDR3 reads CASSQEDRGFDEQYF. The CDR3 DNA follows: TGCGCCAGCAGCCAAGAGGACAGGGGTTTCGACGAGCAGTACTTC.

Only a few counts were recorded for this clone. The chain is built from TRBV7-3 and TRBJ1-2, with a possible D match to TRBD1 (5 bases). The CDR3 is 14 amino acids. Trimming stripped 4 bases from V and 6 bases from J, with 15 bases between. The germline V gene has CDR1 SGHTA and CDR2 FQGTGA. The CDR3 region is CASSSTQGINGYTF. CDR3 DNA: TGTGCCAGCAGCTCAACGCAGGGAATCAATGGCTACACCTTC.

This sequence joins TRBV7-2 and TRBJ2-7, with TRBD1 matching over 8 bases. The CDR3 is 14 residues long. V dropped 1 base and J dropped 5; count of bases not matched to a gene: 4. Per the germline V gene, CDR1 is SGHTA and CDR2 is FQGNSA. The CDR3 DNA reads TGTGCCAGCAGCTTAGAGGGGACAGGTCACGAGCAGTACTTC. As protein: CASSLEGTGHEQYF.

The chain joins TRBV4-3 to TRBJ2-1; tentatively, D is TRBD2 (6 bases). Germline V lookup: CDR1 LGHNA, CDR2 YSLEER. The V end was cut by 0 bases, the J end by 7 bases, with 19 bases between. CDR3 length equals 17 residues. Here the CDR3 reads CASSQDSVRSGQNEQFF. CDR3 sequence (DNA): TGCGCCAGCAGCCAAGATAGTGTCAGGAGCGGGCAGAATGAGCAGTTCTTC.

This clone was counted only a few times. The chain carries TRBV5-1 and TRBJ2-3, with D hard to call. This CDR3 has 12 residues. V lost 5 bases and J lost 3, with 7 bases in between. CDR1 SGHRS and CDR2 YFSETQ come from the germline V gene. The CDR3 coding sequence is TGCGCCAGCAGTGTGCGGACAGATACGCAGTATTTT. The encoded protein is CASSVRTDTQYF.

This clone turned up a few times. This chain connects TRBV19 to TRBJ2-1; D may be TRBD1 (5 bases). V was shortened by 6 bases and J by 3 bases, with 9 bases between the two germline ends. Germline assignment: CDR1 LNHDA and CDR2 SQIVND (reference sequence). The CDR3 totals 13 residues. The CDR3 protein is CASSPGHYNEQFF. In nucleotides, the CDR3 is TGTGCCAGTAGCCCCGGACACTACAATGAGCAGTTCTTC. Variable domain in full (rest from reference TRBV19 and TRBJ2-1): DGGITQSPKYLFRKEGQNVTLSCEQNLNHDAMYWYRQDPGQGLRLIYYSQIVNDFQKGDIAEGYSVSREKKESFPLTVTSAQKNPTAFYLCASSPGHYNEQFFGPGTRLTVL.

The chain has TRBV19 and TRBJ1-2; 10 positions agree with TRBD1. V trimming: 3 bases; J trimming: 4 bases; junction bases outside the gene matches: 5. The CDR3 has 15 amino acids. Per the germline V gene, CDR1 is LNHDA and CDR2 is SQIVND (reference sequence). CDR3 nucleotides: TGTGCCAGTAGTATCGGGGACAGGGGTTCCTATGGCTACACCTTC. Its protein product is CASSIGDRGSYGYTF.

The V call is TRBV28, the J call TRBJ2-2; D call uncertain. Trimming pared 5 bases from V and 5 bases from J, leaving 9 bases between. CDR1 is MDHEN and CDR2 is SYDVKM in the germline V gene. This CDR3 spans 13 amino acids. The CDR3 DNA sequence: TGTGCCAGCAGTCCCCACGGTACCGGGGAGCTGTTTTTT. Residues: CASSPHGTGELFF.

The CDR3 here is CASIKRRSSYNEQFF. The CDR3 nucleotides read TGTGCCAGCATCAAGCGGAGGAGCTCCTACAATGAGCAGTTCTTC. J is TRBJ2-1 and V is TRBV5-6, with D maybe TRBD2 (5 bases). The V gene lost 6 bases and the J gene lost 0 bases, with 13 bases spanning the gap. Looked up from germline, CDR1 is SGHDT and CDR2 is YYEEEE. The CDR3 sequence is 15 residues long.

The CDR3 spells CASSRGQGGPNEQFF. DNA of the CDR3: TGTGCCAGCAGCCGGGGACAGGGGGGACCAAATGAGCAGTTCTTC. V usage is TRBV7-2 and J usage is TRBJ2-1; 11 bases align to TRBD1. With V trimmed by 5 bases and J by 7 bases, 7 bases remained unmatched. CDR1 and CDR2 (germline): SGHTA, FQGNSA. The CDR3 loop spans 15 amino acids.

A few counts support this clone. The chain employs TRBV9 and TRBJ2-7, with a tentative D call TRBD2 (6 bases). Germline V gives CDR1 SGDLS, CDR2 YYNGEE. The CDR3 extends over 15 amino acids. Trimming pared 0 bases from V and 3 bases from J, leaving 13 bases between. CDR3 DNA sequence: TGTGCCAGCAGCGTAGCTACAGGACTAATCTACGAGCAGTACTTC. This gives the protein CASSVATGLIYEQYF.

This chain links TRBV6-1 with TRBJ2-7, with D possibly matching TRBD2 (5 bases). Germline loops: CDR1 MNHNS, CDR2 SASEGT. The CDR3 consists of 15 residues. V lost 6 bases to trimming and J lost 6 bases, with 21 bases between them. CDR3 region: CASRGDWTGLGEQYF. Written as DNA, the CDR3 is TGTGCCAGCAGGGGAGATTGGACGGGCCTCGGCGAGCAGTACTTC.

The J gene is TRBJ2-3, the V gene TRBV5-1; D possibly corresponds to TRBD2 (5 bases). V was pared by 2 bases and J by 6 bases, with 10 bases between. The CDR3 contains 13 residues. Germline CDR1 reads SGHRS; CDR2 reads YFSETQ. Written as DNA, the CDR3 is TGCGCCAGCAGCTTTTCTGGCGGGGATACGCAGTATTTT. It translates to CASSFSGGDTQYF.

Only a few counts were recorded for this clone. This chain connects TRBV18 to TRBJ2-1, with 8 bases identical to TRBD1. This CDR3 has 16 residues. V lost 3 bases to trimming and J lost 2 bases; unmatched junction nucleotides: 6. Germline loops: CDR1 KGHSH, CDR2 LQKENI. Here the CDR3 reads CASSPPRDRTYNEQFF. The CDR3 DNA follows: TGTGCCAGCTCACCGCCCCGGGACAGGACCTACAATGAGCAGTTCTTC.

This clone has more than one count but fewer than ten. V usage is TRBV19 and J usage is TRBJ1-4; 7 bases fit TRBD1. The germline CDR1 and CDR2 sequences are LNHDA and SQIVND (reference sequence). The CDR3 sequence is 14 residues long. J gave up 2 bases and V 6 bases, and 3 bases lay outside the gene matches. The DNA of the CDR3 is TGTGCCAGTAGAGACAGGGTGACTAATGAAAAACTGTTTTTT. Its translation is CASRDRVTNEKLFF.

This clone was seen only a few times. This chain links TRBV7-2 with TRBJ1-4, with D unclear. Germline CDR1 reads SGHTA; CDR2 reads FQGNSA. The CDR3 is made up of 15 amino acids. Trimming left V 5 bases short and J 3 bases short, with 13 bases between. The CDR3 nucleotides are TGTGCCAGCAGCCCGTCGATGGGCGCTAATGAAAAACTGTTTTTT. Its translation: CASSPSMGANEKLFF. The full variable domain, completed using reference TRBV7-2 and TRBJ1-4, is GAGVSQSPSNKVTEKGKDVELRCDPISGHTALYWYRQSLGQGLEFLIYFQGNSAPDKSGLPSDRFSAERTGGSVSTLTIQRTQQEDSAVYLCASSPSMGANEKLFFGSGTQLSVL.

The rearrangement joins TRBV28 to TRBJ1-2; tentative D call: TRBD1 (6 bases). Germline V gene sequence: CDR1 MDHEN, CDR2 SYDVKM. V was shortened by 2 bases and J by 4 bases, with 14 bases between the two germline ends. The CDR3 runs to 15 residues. The CDR3 bases are TGTGCCAGCAGTTTAACGGGTCAGGGGTCCTATGGCTACACCTTC. Amino acids: CASSLTGQGSYGYTF.

This clone was detected a few times. The V call is TRBV19, the J call TRBJ2-1, with no clear D. V was clipped by 0 bases and J by 5 bases, with 17 bases between them. Germline-derived CDR1 and CDR2 are LNHDA and SQIVND (reference sequence). The CDR3 runs to 17 residues. In DNA, the CDR3 is TGTGCCAGTAGTATAGATTGGAGCCCCCGAGGCCACAATGAGCAGTTCTTC. Protein sequence: CASSIDWSPRGHNEQFF.

A word on this clone: The junction shows a germline mismatch at one end, possibly a read error. The chain has TRBV7-7 and TRBJ2-5, with 9 bases aligning to TRBD2. The CDR3 totals 13 residues. CDR1 and CDR2 (germline): SSHAT, FNYEAQ (reference sequence). Here the CDR3 DNA reads TGTGCTAGCACCTTAGCGGGAGCAGAGACCCAGTACTTC. Protein product: CASTLAGAETQYF.

The V and J genes are TRBV7-2 and TRBJ2-3, with D perhaps matching TRBD2 (6 bases). Germline-derived CDR1 and CDR2 are SGHTA and FQGNSA. The V gene lost 6 bases and the J gene lost 4 bases, with 14 bases spanning the gap. The CDR3 runs 14 residues. For the CDR3, the DNA is TGTGCCAGCAGTCGGGAGAGGAGGGCAGATACGCAGTATTTT. Amino acids: CASSRERRADTQYF.